This T cell receptor (beta chain) was documented in a study of cytotoxic CD8 clonotypes in ibrutinib-treated CLL. Findings and limits, study-wide: Clonality went higher at ibrutinib response and then dropped back toward baseline at progression.

Note on this clone: What it binds is not known.

Assay: immunoSEQ multiplex PCR; the TCRdb copy retains only in-frame clones and omits some. The table includes 45,000 to 50,000 clones, roughly 57% detected once. V lost 2 bases and J lost 3, with 14 bases in between. The length of the CDR3 is 16 residues. Per germline, CDR1 SGHDT and CDR2 YYEEEE. The sample was PBMCs, taken after 12 months of ibrutinib treatment. The TCR sequence derives from a human donor with chronic lymphocytic leukemia. The genes are TRBV5-6 and TRBJ2-2; a possible D gene is TRBD2 (6 bases). The CDR3 region is CASSFYRERYTGELFF. The CDR3 bases are TGTGCCAGCAGCTTCTATCGGGAGCGATACACCGGGGAGCTGTTTTTT. Complete variable domain (other parts from reference TRBV5-6 and TRBJ2-2): DAGVTQSPTHLIKTRGQQVTLRCSPKSGHDTVSWYQQALGQGPQFIFQYYEEEERQRGNFPDRFSGHQFPNYSSELNVNALLLGDSALYLCASSFYRERYTGELFFGEGSRLTVL.